Listed below are T cell receptor beta chains from one sample, sequenced in a study of cytomegalovirus exposure and HLA in healthy donors. The protocol was immunoSEQ multiplex PCR, while the TCRdb copy is restricted to in-frame clones and leaves out a portion. The table has 100,000 to 150,000 clones, about 81% seen once. The source material was PBMCs. The receptors here all came from a woman in her thirties in good health and CMV-seronegative. The CDR3 runs from the conserved cysteine through the conserved F or W. Each record gives: clone size, J gene, V gene, D gene, CDR3 DNA, CDR3 protein. D genes are given only for firm matches. Only some rows state a clone size, as once, few, many or a class for expanded clones.

size: NA; J: TRBJ1-2; V: TRBV18; D: TRBD1; DNA: TGTGCCAGCTCACCACAGGGGGCGGACTATGGCTACACCTTC; CDR3: CASSPQGADYGYTF
size: NA; J: TRBJ1-1; V: TRBV28; D: TRBD1; DNA: TGTGCCAGCAGTTTAGTGGGACAGGGGGCTGGAGAAGCTTTCTTT; CDR3: CASSLVGQGAGEAFF
size: NA; J: TRBJ2-1; V: TRBV6-6; D: TRBD1; DNA: TGTGCCAGCAGTCCGACAGGGTGGAATGAGCAGTTCTTC; CDR3: CASSPTGWNEQFF
size: NA; J: TRBJ2-7; V: TRBV13; D: NA; DNA: TGTGCCAGCAGCTTAGGCGTGCAGGTCGGTCCGTACTTC; CDR3: CASSLGVQVGPYF
size: once; J: TRBJ2-3; V: TRBV7-2; D: NA; DNA: TGTGCCAGCAGCCCCGAACTAGCCATAGATACGCAGTATTTT; CDR3: CASSPELAIDTQYF
size: NA; J: TRBJ1-1; V: TRBV9; D: NA; DNA: TGTGCCAGCAGCGTAAGAGGCAGAAAGAACACTGAAGCTTTCTTT; CDR3: CASSVRGRKNTEAFF
size: NA; J: TRBJ2-7; V: TRBV11-3; D: TRBD2; DNA: TGTGCCAGCAGCCTGCAGGAGCGGGGCTCCTACGAGCAGTACTTC; CDR3: CASSLQERGSYEQYF
size: few; J: TRBJ2-5; V: TRBV19; D: TRBD1; DNA: TGTGCCAGTAGTATGAAGGGCAGGGGGCCAGAGACCCAGTACTTC; CDR3: CASSMKGRGPETQYF
size: NA; J: TRBJ2-1; V: TRBV6-5; D: TRBD2; DNA: TGTGCCAGCTGCCGGAAAGCGGGAGGGTACAATGAGCAGTTCTTC; CDR3: CASCRKAGGYNEQFF
size: NA; J: TRBJ2-7; V: TRBV29-1; D: TRBD1; DNA: TGCAGCGGTCTAGGGACAGGGCACGAGCAGTACTTC; CDR3: CSGLGTGHEQYF
size: NA; J: TRBJ2-7; V: TRBV7-3; D: TRBD1; DNA: TGTGCCAGCAGCTCTGGACAGGCTCCCTACGAGCAGTACTTC; CDR3: CASSSGQAPYEQYF
size: NA; J: TRBJ2-7; V: TRBV2; D: NA; DNA: TGTGCCAGCAGACAGAGCTACGAGCAGTACTTC; CDR3: CASRQSYEQYF
size: NA; J: TRBJ1-1; V: TRBV27; D: TRBD1; DNA: TGTGCCAGCAGTTTCTCTCCTGACAGGGCCACTGAAGCTTTCTTT; CDR3: CASSFSPDRATEAFF
size: NA; J: TRBJ1-1; V: TRBV14; D: NA; DNA: TGTGCCAGCAGCCAAGATGCAGCGCTTAGACCCAACACTGAAGCTTTCTTT; CDR3: CASSQDAALRPNTEAFF
size: NA; J: TRBJ1-1; V: TRBV5-1; D: NA; DNA: TGCGCCAGCAGCTTGGTCACATTGAACACTGAAGCTTTCTTT; CDR3: CASSLVTLNTEAFF
size: NA; J: TRBJ2-1; V: TRBV7-9; D: TRBD2; DNA: TGTTCCAGCAGCCTCTATCCGGGTGGCGGGAGAGGGGATGAGCAGTTCTTC; CDR3: CSSSLYPGGGRGDEQFF
size: NA; J: TRBJ2-7; V: TRBV13; D: NA; DNA: TGTGCCAGCAGCTTAAATGGCAGGGCTTGGGAGCAGTACTTC; CDR3: CASSLNGRAWEQYF
size: NA; J: TRBJ1-1; V: TRBV5-1; D: TRBD1; DNA: TGCGCCAGCAGCGATCCGACAGGGGCGAACACTGAAGCTTTCTTT; CDR3: CASSDPTGANTEAFF
size: NA; J: TRBJ1-4; V: TRBV4-1; D: NA; DNA: TGCGCCAGCAGCCACGCAGGACTGCGGCTGTTTTTT; CDR3: CASSHAGLRLFF
size: NA; J: TRBJ2-7; V: TRBV7-2; D: TRBD2; DNA: TGTGCCAGCAGCTTAGCGGGAGGGCGAGACGAGCAGTACTTC; CDR3: CASSLAGGRDEQYF
size: NA; J: TRBJ2-3; V: TRBV5-8; D: TRBD2; DNA: TGTGCCAGCACCGTAACTGGACTAGCAGCGTTGGCAGATACGCAGTATTTT; CDR3: CASTVTGLAALADTQYF
size: NA; J: TRBJ2-1; V: TRBV25-1; D: TRBD2; DNA: TGTGCCAGCAGTGAAAATTCTCTTCTAGCGGGAAAACACAATGAGCAGTTCTTC; CDR3: CASSENSLLAGKHNEQFF
size: few; J: TRBJ2-7; V: TRBV5-4; D: NA; DNA: TGTGCCAGCAGCCTCAAGGACTCTTCCTACGAGCAGTACTTC; CDR3: CASSLKDSSYEQYF
size: NA; J: TRBJ1-6; V: TRBV19; D: TRBD1; DNA: TGTGCCAGTAGTCAACCCCTCGGACAGGGCTATCCCTCACCCCTCCACTTT; CDR3: CASSQPLGQGYPSPLHF
size: NA; J: TRBJ2-5; V: TRBV5-6; D: TRBD2; DNA: TGTGCCAGCAGCTTGTGGGGGGGACTAGCGGGAGATCTGGAGACCCAGTACTTC; CDR3: CASSLWGGLAGDLETQYF
size: NA; J: TRBJ2-1; V: TRBV6-5; D: TRBD1; DNA: TGTGCCACATGGAGGACAGGGCCAGGGGATGAGCAGTTCTTC; CDR3: CATWRTGPGDEQFF
size: NA; J: TRBJ1-2; V: TRBV2; D: NA; DNA: TGTGCCAGCAGCGACCTGGGCCCCTATGGCTACACCTTC; CDR3: CASSDLGPYGYTF
size: NA; J: TRBJ2-7; V: TRBV7-8; D: TRBD2; DNA: TGTGCCAGCAGCTTTAGACTAGCGGAGGACTACGAGCAGTACTTC; CDR3: CASSFRLAEDYEQYF
size: NA; J: TRBJ1-1; V: TRBV11-2; D: TRBD1; DNA: TGTGCCAGCAGCCGCAATCAGGGGGGCACTGAAGCTTTCTTT; CDR3: CASSRNQGGTEAFF
size: NA; J: TRBJ2-7; V: TRBV20-1; D: NA; DNA: TGCAGTGGTGCTCTAGCTCGCGAGCAGTACTTC; CDR3: CSGALAREQYF
size: NA; J: TRBJ2-7; V: TRBV27; D: TRBD1; DNA: TGTGCCAGCAGTTCCGTAAGGGACAGGTCGGATGAGCAGTACTTC; CDR3: CASSSVRDRSDEQYF